This T cell receptor beta chain came from a study of blood T cell repertoires in COVID-19. Study at large: Collection of acute and convalescent COVID-19 samples took place in the United States, Italy and Spain. Sample material is recorded as cDNA or gDNA derived from T cells, B-cell-depleted T cells, or PBMCs.

Per the original data handling: Estimation of nucleated cell counts was performed using reference gene primer amplification. Clones were read by immunoSEQ multiplex PCR, and TCRdb kept only the in-frame ones, dropping some. That table gives V, J and clone size, and the DNA gave D and trimming. The sample contains around 250,000 clones, about 88% of which appear only once. V was shortened by 5 bases and J by 9 bases, with 11 bases between the two germline ends. CDR1 is MNHEY and CDR2 is SVGEGT in the germline V gene. This CDR3 spans 12 amino acids. Sequenced: peripheral blood. The chain couples TRBV6-2 or TRBV6-3 to TRBJ1-5; D is unclear. The receptor's source is a woman aged 70-85 years with active or convalescent COVID-19. The CDR3 sequence is CASSKVPRPQHF. The CDR3 region has the DNA TGTGCCAGCAGTAAGGTCCCTAGGCCCCAGCATTTT.